The 5 T cell receptor beta chains in this list originate from one sample, sequenced in a study of blood T cell repertoires in COVID-19. This table comes from immunoSEQ multiplex PCR, and its TCRdb copy is limited to in-frame clones, with some not included. The table shows roughly 68,000 clones, with roughly 84% occurring only once. Sequencing was done on a sample of peripheral blood. The receptor set was obtained from a man aged 45-65 years with active COVID-19.

V and J are TRBV9 and TRBJ2-7; TRBD2 matches at 11 bases. The germline V gene encodes CDR1 SGDLS and CDR2 YYNGEE. J lost 5 bases, V lost 3 bases, and 7 bases had no gene match. The CDR3 totals 15 residues. In nucleotides, the CDR3 is TGTGCCAGCAGCGGAGGACTAGCGGGTACCCACGAGCAGTACTTC. It is translated as CASSGGLAGTHEQYF. The variable domain in full, with the rest retrieved from reference TRBV9 and TRBJ2-7, is DSGVTQTPKHLITATGQRVTLRCSPRSGDLSVYWYQQSLDQGLQFLIQYYNGEERAKGNILERFSAQQFPDLHSELNLSSLELGDSALYFCASSGGLAGTHEQYFGPGTRLTVT.

CDR3 nucleotides: TGTGCCAGCAGTAATCACAGGGGGCAAAATTCACCCCTCCACTTT. This codes for CASSNHRGQNSPLHF. V is TRBV27 and J is TRBJ1-6; 9 nucleotides align to TRBD1. The CDR3 consists of 15 residues. Germline V CDR1 and CDR2: MNHEY, SMNVEV (reference sequence). V was pared by 5 bases and J by 7 bases, with 6 bases of the junction left unmatched.

V usage is TRBV19 and J usage is TRBJ2-1; perhaps TRBD2 as D (6 bases). CDR3 length: 16 amino acids. V was cut by 7 bases and J by 7 bases, with 23 bases left in between. CDR1 and CDR2 (germline): LNHDA, SQIVND (reference sequence). The CDR3 DNA follows: TGTGCCAGTACGGTGTTTGGCGGGATGTATACAAATGAGCAGTTCTTC. Protein sequence: CASTVFGGMYTNEQFF. The whole variable domain, filled in from reference TRBV19 and TRBJ2-1, reads DGGITQSPKYLFRKEGQNVTLSCEQNLNHDAMYWYRQDPGQGLRLIYYSQIVNDFQKGDIAEGYSVSREKKESFPLTVTSAQKNPTAFYLCASTVFGGMYTNEQFFGPGTRLTVL.

The chain is built from TRBV7-2 and TRBJ2-5; the match to TRBD2 covers 7 bases. The ends lost 3 bases at V and 5 bases at J; junction bases unmatched: 12. Germline CDR1 and CDR2: SGHTA and FQGNSA. The CDR3 has 16 amino acids. DNA for the CDR3: TGTGCCAGCAGCTTTAGTTCTCTAGCGGCCAAGGAGACCCAGTACTTC. Amino acid sequence: CASSFSSLAAKETQYF.

This sequence joins TRBV27 and TRBJ2-7, with 11 bases that match TRBD1. The ends lost 7 bases at V and 5 bases at J; junction bases unmatched: 13. Germline V CDR1 and CDR2: MNHEY, SMNVEV (reference sequence). CDR3 length equals 16 residues. CDR3 DNA sequence: TGTGCCAGCACCCAAACGTGGACAGGGGGCGTAAACGAGCAGTACTTC. Translation gives CASTQTWTGGVNEQYF.